This T cell receptor (beta chain) was sequenced for a study of blood T cell repertoires in COVID-19. Measured with immunoSEQ multiplex PCR; TCRdb has only the in-frame clones, and not every one. The sample consists of approximately 230,000 clones, roughly 85% of them appearing once. This clone was seen a few times. Looked up from germline, CDR1 is MRHNA and CDR2 is SNTAGT. V lost 3 bases, J lost 1 base, and 2 bases stayed unmatched. The CDR3 consists of 15 residues. J is TRBJ2-3 and V is TRBV6-4, with 9 bases matching TRBD2. The TCR was taken from a young man with active or convalescent COVID-19. Source material: peripheral blood. CDR3: CASSEIAGGTDTQYF. As DNA, the CDR3 is TGTGCCAGCAGTGAAATAGCGGGGGGCACAGATACGCAGTATTTT.